The rows below give T cell receptor beta chains drawn from one sample of a study of blood T cell repertoires in COVID-19. Profiled with immunoSEQ multiplex PCR; TCRdb holds only in-frame clones, not every one. The data hold 200,000 to 250,000 clones, with approximately 90% observed a single time. The specimen sequenced was PBMCs or T cells enriched from blood (not recorded which). The receptors were gathered from a woman in her 30s who had recovered from COVID-19. The conserved cysteine and the conserved F or W are not part of the CDR3 here. The listing skips clone size in some rows; elsewhere it reads once, few, many or a size class.

clone size	CDR3 length	V gene	J gene	CDR3 protein
-	14	TRBV5-1	TRBJ2-5	ASSSTGTAPKETQY
-	11	TRBV16	TRBJ1-1	ATAGRGRTEAF
-	10	TRBV5-1	TRBJ2-3	ASSLGADTQY
-	13	TRBV4-3	TRBJ1-6	ASSQDQGGDSPLH
-	16	TRBV6-2/TRBV6-3	TRBJ1-5	ASSYRTQQGTSNQPQH
-	16	TRBV7-9	TRBJ2-6	AIPRADSLSSGANVLT
-	14	TRBV9	TRBJ2-1	ASSVELAGGHNEQF
once	14	TRBV10-3	TRBJ2-4	AISDSLAGGQNIQY
-	10	TRBV29-1	TRBJ1-2	SVEAEDYGYT
-	12	TRBV5-6	TRBJ2-7	ASSPGLSIYEQY
-	11	TRBV29-1	TRBJ1-1	SVEQTGTGEAF
-	10	TRBV27	TRBJ1-1	ASKSGGGEAF
once	13	TRBV19	TRBJ1-2	ASSMWTDRGYGYT
few	13	TRBV6-2/TRBV6-3	TRBJ1-6	ASSRTGQRDSPLH
-	14	TRBV3-1/TRBV3-2	TRBJ1-2	ASSPPGQQANYGYT
few	13	TRBV6-1	TRBJ2-3	ASSEGGLRTDTQY
-	10	TRBV29-1	TRBJ1-2	SANGQGVGYT
once	11	TRBV5-6	TRBJ2-7	ASSYDRYYEQY
once	10	TRBV12-3/TRBV12-4	TRBJ1-5	ASSFIGQPQH
-	15	TRBV5-1	TRBJ2-7	ASRLNAGRLGDYEQY
once	12	TRBV3-1/TRBV3-2	TRBJ2-7	ASSHDRGPDEQY
-	11	TRBV5-6	TRBJ1-2	ASSLVQDYGYT
-	12	TRBV2	TRBJ1-1	ASTRGGQGTEAF
-	13	TRBV11-2	TRBJ2-7	ASSLVGKPLDEQY
-	13	TRBV5-4	TRBJ1-1	ASSLNGQGFSEAF
-	10	TRBV2	TRBJ1-1	ASKYQATEAF
-	13	TRBV5-1	TRBJ1-4	ASSLSGGFGEKLF
-	12	TRBV6-4	TRBJ2-2	AIEAGGDTGELF
once	13	TRBV5-6	TRBJ1-1	ASRPTGTGETEAF
-	12	TRBV7-2	TRBJ1-2	ASSLDRGPYGYT
-	12	TRBV5-5	TRBJ1-5	ASSWGQVNQPQH
-	12	TRBV5-1	TRBJ2-7	ASSLLQSHYEQY
once	11	TRBV27	TRBJ2-7	ASSFGQAYEQY
-	13	TRBV7-2	TRBJ2-2	ATQLRRGGTGELF
-	13	TRBV7-6	TRBJ1-4	ASSLRTATNEKLF
-	11	TRBV6-5	TRBJ1-1	ASRRQGGTEAF
-	12	TRBV10-3	TRBJ2-5	AISADGEGETQY
-	13	TRBV7-2	TRBJ2-5	ASSQRGSGEETQY
-	12	TRBV4-1	TRBJ1-1	ASSQARGNTEAF
-	13	TRBV5-1	TRBJ1-2	ASSGTDIPIYGYT
-	15	TRBV9	TRBJ1-6	ASSSGVRDIVESPLH
few	12	TRBV2	TRBJ1-2	ASSGQEKENGYT
-	13	TRBV9	TRBJ2-7	ASSAGTGAAYEQY
-	12	TRBV16	TRBJ2-3	ASIHGSSTDTQY
few	17	TRBV4-2	TRBJ1-2	ASSQRWGRGTEQHYGYT
-	11	TRBV2	TRBJ2-3	ASSATGIDTQY
-	15	TRBV11-2	TRBJ2-4	ASSLTSGAVAKNIQY